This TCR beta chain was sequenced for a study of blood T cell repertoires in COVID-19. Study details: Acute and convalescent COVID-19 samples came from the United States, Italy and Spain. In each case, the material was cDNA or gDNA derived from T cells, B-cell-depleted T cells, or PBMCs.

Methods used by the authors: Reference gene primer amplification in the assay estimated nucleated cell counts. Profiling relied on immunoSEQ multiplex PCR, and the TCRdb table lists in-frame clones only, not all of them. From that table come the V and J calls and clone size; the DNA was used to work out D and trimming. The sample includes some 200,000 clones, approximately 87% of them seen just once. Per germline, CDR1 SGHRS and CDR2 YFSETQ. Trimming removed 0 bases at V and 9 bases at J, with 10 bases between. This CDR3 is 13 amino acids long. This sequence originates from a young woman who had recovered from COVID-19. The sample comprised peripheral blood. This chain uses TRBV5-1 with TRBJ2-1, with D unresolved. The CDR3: CASSLGRSAEQFF. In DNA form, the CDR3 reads TGCGCCAGCAGCTTGGGTCGCAGCGCTGAGCAGTTCTTC.